Reported below is one T cell receptor (beta chain). Its cognate antigen has yet to be identified. No much larger clonotype is one base removed from it; base qualities were not supplied. TCRbeta CDR3 regions were amplified from genomic DNA using the immunoSEQ Assay, a bias-controlled multiplex PCR. On the study's bioinformatics: The number of nucleated cells in each sample was estimated from the amplification of reference gene primers within the assay. To quantify the absolute abundance of each unique TCRbeta CDR3 rearrangement, sequence reads were collapsed and filtered. For each sample, productive Simpson clonality was calculated as the square root of Simpson's diversity index across productive rearrangements. This is the immuneACCESS table as TCRdb keeps it, with only in-frame sequences that have V and J called. A part of the clones is gone; compared with another copy, unresolved V genes explain less than half, and the rest is unexplained. V, J and clone size are taken as reported in that table, and D and trimming were inferred from the DNA itself. Here the sample has some 270,000 clones; approximately 89% occur a single time. About 8.6% of the sample belongs to the ten largest clones.

This specimen belongs to a study of blood T cell repertoires in COVID-19 (dated by TCRdb to about 2020). Broadly, across the study: The collaborator samples originated in the United States, Italy and Spain and spanned the acute and convalescent phases of COVID-19. The material from the prospective study consisted of cDNA or gDNA derived from T cells, B-cell-depleted T cells, or PBMCs. Subjects who had been exposed to COVID-19, were actively infected with it, or had recovered from it provided the deeply sampled blood TCRbeta repertoires that made up the dataset. The repertoires were made available in a free public database intended to serve as a resource for research on the immune response to SARS-CoV-2. The samples were drawn from two sources: the first 160 participants of the ongoing ImmuneRACE study, and approximately 1,300 subjects contributed by 6 global collaborators. Sample metadata almost always included a de-identified subject ID, COVID-19 status, age in years and sex. Where available, HLA class I and class II types were taken from metadata supplied by the sample provider and were not determined by assay-based typing. The paper as a whole reports these results and caveats: How much clinical and demographic metadata was included differed by source and by participant, and the metadata was provided uncurated.

Inclusive of the bounding cysteine and phenylalanine, the CDR3 is 12 residues long. The read is trimmed to its CDR3 DNA, 36 bases read in frame from base 1. Taken from the germline V gene, the CDR1 and CDR2 loops are SGHRS and YFSETQ. V loses 0 bases, J loses 10 bases, and the germline ends lie 8 bases apart. Collaborating institutions collected whole blood in K2EDTA tubes following their own protocols. For TCRbeta analysis, collaborators shipped samples in one of three forms: frozen whole blood, isolated PBMCs, or DNA extracted from either of those sample types. This receptor was identified in a middle-aged man with active or convalescent COVID-19. Sequences were obtained from peripheral blood. This sequence uses TRBV5-1 and TRBJ2-1; TRBD2 could be the D gene, as 6 bases match. DNA sequence: TGCGCCAGCAGCTTGGCTGGAGGGGAGCAGTTCTTC. This gives the protein CASSLAGGEQFF.